This T cell receptor beta chain is drawn from a study of metastatic and nonmetastatic thyroid tumors. As for the study in general: It was across blood and tumor or nodule tissue from malignant and benign thyroid patients that repertoires were compared. Points from the study as a whole: In blood and tumor, TCR beta diversity was reportedly significantly higher in malignant thyroid tumors than in benign nodules.

With MiXCR, TCRdb reprocessed the PCR reads. Of about 39,000 clones in the sample, roughly 19% were seen once. Of note for this clone: Its antigen remains unidentified.

CDR3 size: 12 residues. The germline V gene encodes CDR1 MNHEY and CDR2 SVGEGT. V trimming: 6 bases; J trimming: 11 bases; junction bases outside the gene matches: 8. Not a single patient had been given any form of treatment at any point before undergoing thyroid surgery. The clonotype comes from a female donor with papillary thyroid cancer or a benign thyroid nodule (not recorded which). Some clones in this sample may be carry-over from other donors' samples. This chain links TRBV6-2 or TRBV6-3 with TRBJ2-7; 9 nucleotides agree with TRBD1. The source material was blood. The chain's CDR3 is CASRQDRGEKYF. DNA of the CDR3: TGTGCCAGCAGACAGGACAGGGGAGAGAAGTACTTC.